The rows below give T cell receptor beta chains drawn from one sample of a study of cytomegalovirus exposure and HLA in healthy donors. Sequencing used immunoSEQ multiplex PCR; TCRdb keeps in-frame clones, though not all of them. The data contain roughly 100,000 clones, 76% of them singletons. The sequencing sample was made of PBMCs. The receptor set was obtained from a middle-aged man in good health and CMV-seronegative. Both conserved end residues are part of each CDR3. Fields, in order: D gene, J gene, V gene, clone size, CDR3 protein, CDR3 DNA. D genes are given only for firm matches. A row's size may be missing; if present it is once, few, many or a size class.

D gene: NA; J gene: TRBJ1-1; V gene: TRBV10-3; clone size: NA; CDR3 protein: CAISEARRANTEAFF; CDR3 DNA: TGTGCCATCAGTGAAGCCCGCAGGGCAAACACTGAAGCTTTCTTT
D gene: TRBD1; J gene: TRBJ1-1; V gene: TRBV6-5; clone size: NA; CDR3 protein: CASSYLKRTGSTEAFF; CDR3 DNA: TGTGCCAGCAGTTACCTGAAGCGGACAGGGAGCACTGAAGCTTTCTTT
D gene: NA; J gene: TRBJ1-2; V gene: TRBV4-3; clone size: few; CDR3 protein: CASSQDRVGDYGYTF; CDR3 DNA: TGCGCCAGCAGCCAAGATCGGGTGGGAGACTATGGCTACACCTTC
D gene: TRBD2; J gene: TRBJ2-3; V gene: TRBV7-3; clone size: once; CDR3 protein: CASSLTSPGGGTDTQYF; CDR3 DNA: TGTGCCAGCAGCTTAACTTCCCCCGGGGGGGGCACAGATACGCAGTATTTT
D gene: TRBD1; J gene: TRBJ2-3; V gene: TRBV6-6; clone size: few; CDR3 protein: CASSTTGTGLTDTQYF; CDR3 DNA: TGTGCCAGCAGTACTACCGGGACAGGGTTGACAGATACGCAGTATTTT
D gene: NA; J gene: TRBJ1-5; V gene: TRBV23-1; clone size: NA; CDR3 protein: CASSQSPLHF; CDR3 DNA: TGCGCCAGCAGTCAATCCCCCCTGCATTTT
D gene: TRBD1; J gene: TRBJ2-3; V gene: TRBV7-2; clone size: NA; CDR3 protein: CASSSRGYNTDTQYF; CDR3 DNA: TGTGCCAGCAGTTCCAGGGGGTATAACACAGATACGCAGTATTTT
D gene: TRBD1; J gene: TRBJ1-1; V gene: TRBV7-8; clone size: NA; CDR3 protein: CASSLDDRTGMKAFF; CDR3 DNA: TGTGCCAGCAGCTTAGACGACAGGACAGGAATGAAAGCTTTCTTT
D gene: NA; J gene: TRBJ2-7; V gene: TRBV2; clone size: NA; CDR3 protein: CASRDMTAVYEQYF; CDR3 DNA: TGTGCCAGCAGGGACATGACAGCCGTCTACGAGCAGTACTTC
D gene: TRBD1; J gene: TRBJ1-1; V gene: TRBV18; clone size: NA; CDR3 protein: CASSPGQGSMNTEAFF; CDR3 DNA: TGTGCCAGCTCACCGGGACAGGGGAGCATGAACACTGAAGCTTTCTTT
D gene: TRBD1; J gene: TRBJ1-3; V gene: TRBV7-3; clone size: NA; CDR3 protein: CASSLYQGAGGNTIYF; CDR3 DNA: TGTGCCAGCAGCTTATATCAGGGGGCAGGAGGAAACACCATATATTTT
D gene: TRBD2; J gene: TRBJ2-1; V gene: TRBV5-1; clone size: NA; CDR3 protein: CASSFVGGGASEQFF; CDR3 DNA: TGCGCCAGCAGCTTCGTTGGCGGGGGGGCTTCCGAGCAGTTCTTC
D gene: TRBD2; J gene: TRBJ2-1; V gene: TRBV5-4; clone size: once; CDR3 protein: CASSLRWAGGKANYNEQFF; CDR3 DNA: TGTGCCAGCAGCTTGCGGTGGGCGGGGGGGAAGGCAAACTACAATGAGCAGTTCTTC
D gene: NA; J gene: TRBJ1-5; V gene: TRBV19; clone size: NA; CDR3 protein: CASSIDRDQPQHF; CDR3 DNA: TGTGCCAGTAGTATAGACAGGGATCAGCCCCAGCATTTT
D gene: NA; J gene: TRBJ2-7; V gene: TRBV29-1; clone size: NA; CDR3 protein: CSVSGEGEQYF; CDR3 DNA: TGCAGCGTCTCAGGGGAGGGTGAGCAGTACTTC
D gene: NA; J gene: TRBJ2-5; V gene: TRBV7-2; clone size: NA; CDR3 protein: CASSSMAGSHETQYF; CDR3 DNA: TGTGCCAGCAGCTCCATGGCGGGGTCCCATGAGACCCAGTACTTC
D gene: TRBD1; J gene: TRBJ1-1; V gene: TRBV15; clone size: NA; CDR3 protein: CATSRQGVNTEAFF; CDR3 DNA: TGTGCCACCAGCAGACAGGGGGTAAACACTGAAGCTTTCTTT
D gene: TRBD2; J gene: TRBJ2-3; V gene: TRBV6-1; clone size: NA; CDR3 protein: CASSGVGAGGPHRSTDTQYF; CDR3 DNA: TGTGCCAGCAGTGGAGTAGGAGCGGGGGGGCCCCATCGGAGCACAGATACGCAGTATTTT
D gene: NA; J gene: TRBJ2-3; V gene: TRBV14; clone size: NA; CDR3 protein: CASSQDRGLTTDTQYF; CDR3 DNA: TGTGCCAGCAGCCAAGACAGAGGACTCACCACAGATACGCAGTATTTT
D gene: NA; J gene: TRBJ2-5; V gene: TRBV7-6; clone size: NA; CDR3 protein: CASSLGGANQETQYF; CDR3 DNA: TGTGCCAGCAGCTTAGGCGGGGCGAACCAAGAGACCCAGTACTTC
D gene: TRBD1; J gene: TRBJ2-6; V gene: TRBV11-2; clone size: NA; CDR3 protein: CASSRRGPTGANVLTF; CDR3 DNA: TGTGCCAGCAGCCGCAGGGGGCCCACTGGGGCCAACGTCCTGACTTTC
D gene: TRBD2; J gene: TRBJ2-1; V gene: TRBV7-3; clone size: NA; CDR3 protein: CASSLGRLAGGNEQFF; CDR3 DNA: TGTGCCAGCAGCTTAGGCCGACTAGCGGGGGGCAATGAGCAGTTCTTC
D gene: NA; J gene: TRBJ1-2; V gene: TRBV5-4; clone size: NA; CDR3 protein: CASSLGGAPVNYGYTF; CDR3 DNA: TGTGCCAGCAGCTTGGGGGGCGCCCCCGTTAACTATGGCTACACCTTC
D gene: NA; J gene: TRBJ1-3; V gene: TRBV7-7; clone size: NA; CDR3 protein: CASSLAVQVLSSGNTIYF; CDR3 DNA: TGTGCCAGCAGCTTAGCGGTCCAGGTGCTCAGCTCTGGAAACACCATATATTTT
D gene: NA; J gene: TRBJ1-2; V gene: TRBV19; clone size: NA; CDR3 protein: CASSLAGQGQIYGYTF; CDR3 DNA: TGTGCCAGTAGTTTAGCGGGACAAGGCCAAATCTATGGCTACACCTTC
D gene: NA; J gene: TRBJ1-1; V gene: TRBV7-9; clone size: once; CDR3 protein: CASSRNRDMNTEAFF; CDR3 DNA: TGTGCCAGCAGCCGAAACAGGGACATGAACACTGAAGCTTTCTTT
D gene: NA; J gene: TRBJ2-3; V gene: TRBV5-6; clone size: NA; CDR3 protein: CASFPSPTFTDTQYF; CDR3 DNA: TGTGCCAGCTTCCCTTCTCCGACTTTCACAGATACGCAGTATTTT
D gene: NA; J gene: TRBJ2-5; V gene: TRBV11-2; clone size: NA; CDR3 protein: CASSLGVPAAKETQYF; CDR3 DNA: TGTGCCAGCAGCTTAGGGGTCCCAGCGGCTAAAGAGACCCAGTACTTC
D gene: TRBD2; J gene: TRBJ2-1; V gene: TRBV10-3; clone size: NA; CDR3 protein: CAISEGSGGSDEQFF; CDR3 DNA: TGTGCCATCAGTGAGGGTAGCGGGGGATCGGACGAGCAGTTCTTC
D gene: NA; J gene: TRBJ2-5; V gene: TRBV18; clone size: NA; CDR3 protein: CASFLSEVQETQYF; CDR3 DNA: TGTGCCAGCTTCCTCAGCGAAGTACAAGAGACCCAGTACTTC
D gene: TRBD1; J gene: TRBJ1-6; V gene: TRBV5-1; clone size: NA; CDR3 protein: CASAMGQYNSPLHF; CDR3 DNA: TGCGCCAGCGCAATGGGACAGTATAATTCACCCCTCCACTTT
D gene: TRBD1; J gene: TRBJ1-1; V gene: TRBV5-1; clone size: NA; CDR3 protein: CASSPQTGQNTEAFF; CDR3 DNA: TGCGCCAGCAGCCCGCAGACAGGGCAGAACACTGAAGCTTTCTTT
D gene: NA; J gene: TRBJ1-2; V gene: TRBV9; clone size: NA; CDR3 protein: CASSSPRDNYGYTF; CDR3 DNA: TGTGCCAGCAGCAGCCCCCGCGATAACTATGGCTACACCTTC
D gene: NA; J gene: TRBJ1-2; V gene: TRBV9; clone size: NA; CDR3 protein: CASSEGGDYGYTF; CDR3 DNA: TGTGCCAGCAGCGAAGGGGGAGACTATGGCTACACCTTC
D gene: NA; J gene: TRBJ1-5; V gene: TRBV19; clone size: NA; CDR3 protein: CASSFSGGVKNQPQHF; CDR3 DNA: TGTGCCAGTAGTTTTTCTGGGGGGGTGAAGAATCAGCCCCAGCATTTT
D gene: TRBD1; J gene: TRBJ1-2; V gene: TRBV25-1; clone size: NA; CDR3 protein: CASSATGGNYGYTF; CDR3 DNA: TGTGCCAGCAGTGCAACAGGGGGCAACTATGGCTACACCTTC
D gene: NA; J gene: TRBJ1-1; V gene: TRBV23-1; clone size: NA; CDR3 protein: CASPGRELNTEAFF; CDR3 DNA: TGCGCCAGCCCGGGGAGGGAGTTGAACACTGAAGCTTTCTTT
D gene: TRBD2; J gene: TRBJ2-2; V gene: TRBV5-1; clone size: NA; CDR3 protein: CASSTGTSVTGELFF; CDR3 DNA: TGCGCCAGCAGTACTGGGACTAGCGTCACCGGGGAGCTGTTTTTT
D gene: NA; J gene: TRBJ2-1; V gene: TRBV5-8; clone size: NA; CDR3 protein: CASSLGQVLYNEQFF; CDR3 DNA: TGTGCCAGCAGCTTGGGACAGGTTCTTTACAATGAGCAGTTCTTC
D gene: TRBD1; J gene: TRBJ2-3; V gene: TRBV11-3; clone size: NA; CDR3 protein: CASSFQGATDTQYF; CDR3 DNA: TGTGCCAGCAGCTTCCAGGGGGCCACAGATACGCAGTATTTT
D gene: TRBD2; J gene: TRBJ2-7; V gene: TRBV7-8; clone size: NA; CDR3 protein: CASSPVAGSFYEQYF; CDR3 DNA: TGTGCCAGCAGCCCGGTAGCGGGGAGCTTCTACGAGCAGTACTTC
D gene: NA; J gene: TRBJ2-2; V gene: TRBV30; clone size: few; CDR3 protein: CAWKGPRGGELFF; CDR3 DNA: TGTGCCTGGAAGGGGCCTCGCGGAGGGGAGCTGTTTTTT
D gene: NA; J gene: TRBJ2-2; V gene: TRBV9; clone size: NA; CDR3 protein: CASAPGRGLLAGELFF; CDR3 DNA: TGTGCCAGCGCCCCAGGACGGGGACTCCTCGCCGGGGAGCTGTTTTTT
D gene: NA; J gene: TRBJ1-1; V gene: TRBV28; clone size: NA; CDR3 protein: CASSGRAPLNTEAFF; CDR3 DNA: TGTGCCAGCAGTGGAAGAGCGCCACTGAACACTGAAGCTTTCTTT
D gene: NA; J gene: TRBJ1-2; V gene: TRBV10-3; clone size: NA; CDR3 protein: CATRPDSNANYGYTF; CDR3 DNA: TGTGCCACCCGCCCAGACAGCAACGCTAACTATGGCTACACCTTC
D gene: TRBD2; J gene: TRBJ2-1; V gene: TRBV7-9; clone size: NA; CDR3 protein: CASSWILATSYNEQFF; CDR3 DNA: TGTGCCAGCAGCTGGATACTAGCGACCTCCTACAATGAGCAGTTCTTC
D gene: NA; J gene: TRBJ2-1; V gene: TRBV5-6; clone size: NA; CDR3 protein: CASSLARNNEQFF; CDR3 DNA: TGTGCCAGCAGCTTGGCCAGGAACAATGAGCAGTTCTTC
D gene: NA; J gene: TRBJ1-1; V gene: TRBV27; clone size: NA; CDR3 protein: CASRGGQGRGNTEAFF; CDR3 DNA: TGTGCCAGCAGGGGGGGGCAGGGGCGCGGGAACACTGAAGCTTTCTTT
D gene: TRBD1; J gene: TRBJ1-2; V gene: TRBV4-2; clone size: NA; CDR3 protein: CASSQTLGQAYGYTF; CDR3 DNA: TGTGCCAGCAGCCAAACCCTCGGACAGGCCTATGGCTACACCTTC
D gene: TRBD1; J gene: TRBJ2-7; V gene: TRBV10-1; clone size: NA; CDR3 protein: CASRAGQGASYEQYF; CDR3 DNA: TGCGCCAGCAGGGCCGGACAGGGGGCGTCCTACGAGCAGTACTTC
D gene: NA; J gene: TRBJ2-3; V gene: TRBV9; clone size: NA; CDR3 protein: CASSVTEGLTDTQYF; CDR3 DNA: TGTGCCAGCAGCGTGACTGAGGGACTCACAGATACGCAGTATTTT
D gene: NA; J gene: TRBJ1-1; V gene: TRBV27; clone size: NA; CDR3 protein: CASSLSAPYAEAFF; CDR3 DNA: TGTGCCAGCAGTTTATCAGCCCCGTACGCTGAAGCTTTCTTT
D gene: NA; J gene: TRBJ1-6; V gene: TRBV7-2; clone size: NA; CDR3 protein: CASSRYRELHSPLHF; CDR3 DNA: TGTGCCAGCAGCCGCTACAGGGAGTTGCATTCACCCCTCCACTTT
D gene: NA; J gene: TRBJ2-2; V gene: TRBV19; clone size: NA; CDR3 protein: CASSSGQTNTGELFF; CDR3 DNA: TGTGCCAGTAGTTCGGGACAAACTAACACCGGGGAGCTGTTTTTT
D gene: NA; J gene: TRBJ1-3; V gene: TRBV28; clone size: few; CDR3 protein: CASSSQGLANTIYF; CDR3 DNA: TGTGCCAGCAGTTCGCAGGGGTTGGCAAACACCATATATTTT
D gene: NA; J gene: TRBJ1-1; V gene: TRBV6-5; clone size: NA; CDR3 protein: CASSARGAEAFF; CDR3 DNA: TGTGCCAGCAGCGCCAGGGGAGCTGAAGCTTTCTTT
D gene: TRBD1; J gene: TRBJ1-5; V gene: TRBV19; clone size: NA; CDR3 protein: CASSLTTGGRNQPQHF; CDR3 DNA: TGTGCCAGTAGTCTAACGACAGGGGGGCGCAATCAGCCCCAGCATTTT